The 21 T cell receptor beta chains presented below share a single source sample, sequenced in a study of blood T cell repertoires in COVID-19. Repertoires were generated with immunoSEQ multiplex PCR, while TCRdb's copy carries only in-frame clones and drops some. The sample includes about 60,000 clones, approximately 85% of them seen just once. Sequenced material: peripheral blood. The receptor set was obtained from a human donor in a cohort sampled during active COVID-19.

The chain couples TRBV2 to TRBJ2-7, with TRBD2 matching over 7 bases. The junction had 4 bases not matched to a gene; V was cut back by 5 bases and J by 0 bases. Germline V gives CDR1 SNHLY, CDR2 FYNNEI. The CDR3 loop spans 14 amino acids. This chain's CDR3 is CASSSGTISYEQYF. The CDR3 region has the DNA TGTGCCAGCAGTTCCGGGACTATCTCCTACGAGCAGTACTTC.

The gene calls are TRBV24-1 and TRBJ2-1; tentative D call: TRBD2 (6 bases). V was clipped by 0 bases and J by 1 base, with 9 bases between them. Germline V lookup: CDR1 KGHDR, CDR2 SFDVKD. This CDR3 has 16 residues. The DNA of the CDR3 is TGTGCCACCAGTGATTTGAGTAGCGGATCCTACAATGAGCAGTTCTTC. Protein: CATSDLSSGSYNEQFF.

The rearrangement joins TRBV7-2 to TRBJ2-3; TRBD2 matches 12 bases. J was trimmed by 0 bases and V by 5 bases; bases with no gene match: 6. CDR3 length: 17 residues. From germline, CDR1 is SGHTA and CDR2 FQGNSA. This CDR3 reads CASSPTLAGGSTDTQYF. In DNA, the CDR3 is TGTGCCAGCAGCCCCACCCTAGCGGGGGGGAGCACAGATACGCAGTATTTT.

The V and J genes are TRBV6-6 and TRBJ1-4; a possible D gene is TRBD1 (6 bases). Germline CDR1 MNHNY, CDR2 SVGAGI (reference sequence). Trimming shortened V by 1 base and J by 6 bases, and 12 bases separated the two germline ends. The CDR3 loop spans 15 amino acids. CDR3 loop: CASSYWLQGDEKLFF. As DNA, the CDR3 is TGTGCCAGCAGTTACTGGCTACAGGGCGATGAAAAACTGTTTTTT.

As DNA, the CDR3 is TGTGCCAGCAGTTGGGAAGGACAGGGAAACTCACCCCTCCACTTT. Translating gives CASSWEGQGNSPLHF. The chain joins TRBV6-5 to TRBJ1-6, with TRBD1 matching over 8 bases. The CDR3 totals 15 residues. Germline V gene lookup returns CDR1 MNHEY and CDR2 SVGAGI. With 4 bases clipped from V and 10 bases from J, the junction kept 9 bases outside the gene matches.

CDR3 amino acids: CASSSEDYALAKNIQYF. As DNA, the CDR3 is TGTGCCAGCAGTAGTGAGGACTACGCGCTAGCCAAAAACATTCAGTACTTC. The chain employs TRBV6-2 or TRBV6-3 and TRBJ2-4; possibly TRBD2 for D (6 bases). V was clipped by 5 bases and J by 0 bases, with 17 bases between them. Germline V gene lookup returns CDR1 MNHEY and CDR2 SVGEGT. The CDR3 extends over 17 amino acids.

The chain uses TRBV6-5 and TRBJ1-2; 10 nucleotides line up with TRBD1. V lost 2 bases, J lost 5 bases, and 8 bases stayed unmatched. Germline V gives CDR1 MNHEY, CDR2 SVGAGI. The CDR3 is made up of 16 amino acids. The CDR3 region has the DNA TGTGCCAGCAGTTACCTTAGGACAGGGGGGGGGTATGGCTACACCTTC. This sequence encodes CASSYLRTGGGYGYTF.

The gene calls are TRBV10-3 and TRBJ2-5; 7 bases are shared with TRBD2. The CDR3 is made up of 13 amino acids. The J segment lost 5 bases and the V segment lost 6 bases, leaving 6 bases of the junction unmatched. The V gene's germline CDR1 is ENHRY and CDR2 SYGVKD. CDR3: CAIRPGEGETQYF. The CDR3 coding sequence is TGTGCCATCAGACCCGGGGAGGGGGAGACCCAGTACTTC.

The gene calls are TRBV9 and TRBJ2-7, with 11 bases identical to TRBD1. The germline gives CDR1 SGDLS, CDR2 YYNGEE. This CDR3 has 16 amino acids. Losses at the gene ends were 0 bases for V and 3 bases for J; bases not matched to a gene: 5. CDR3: CASSVGPGTGGYEQYF. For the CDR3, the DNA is TGTGCCAGCAGCGTAGGTCCCGGGACAGGGGGCTACGAGCAGTACTTC.

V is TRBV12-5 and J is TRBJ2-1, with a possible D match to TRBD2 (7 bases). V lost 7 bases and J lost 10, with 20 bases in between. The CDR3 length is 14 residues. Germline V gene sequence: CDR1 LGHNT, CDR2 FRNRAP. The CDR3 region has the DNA TGTGCTAGTGTCACGGATGCCGGGGGGACAGAGCAGTTCTTC. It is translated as CASVTDAGGTEQFF.

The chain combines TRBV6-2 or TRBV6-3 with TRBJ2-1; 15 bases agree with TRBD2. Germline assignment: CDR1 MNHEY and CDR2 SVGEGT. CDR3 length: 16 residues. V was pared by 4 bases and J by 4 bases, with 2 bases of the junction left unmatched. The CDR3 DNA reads TGTGCCAGCAGTTGGACTAGCGGGGGGGCTTACAATGAGCAGTTCTTC. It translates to CASSWTSGGAYNEQFF.

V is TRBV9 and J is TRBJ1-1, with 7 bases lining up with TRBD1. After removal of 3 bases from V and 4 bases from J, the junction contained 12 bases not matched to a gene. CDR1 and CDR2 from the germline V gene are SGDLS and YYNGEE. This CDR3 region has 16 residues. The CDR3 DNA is TGTGCCAGCAGCGCAACAGGGGCGAAAGTAGGCACTGAAGCTTTCTTT. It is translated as CASSATGAKVGTEAFF. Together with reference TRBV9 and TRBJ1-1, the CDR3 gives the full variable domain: DSGVTQTPKHLITATGQRVTLRCSPRSGDLSVYWYQQSLDQGLQFLIQYYNGEERAKGNILERFSAQQFPDLHSELNLSSLELGDSALYFCASSATGAKVGTEAFFGQGTRLTVV.

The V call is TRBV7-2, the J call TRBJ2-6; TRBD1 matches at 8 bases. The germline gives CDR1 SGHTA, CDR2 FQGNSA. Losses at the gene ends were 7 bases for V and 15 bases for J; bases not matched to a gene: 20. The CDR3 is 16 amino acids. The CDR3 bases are TGTGCCAGCACCTTGGGGAACAGGGGGTGGGCCTTTGGCCTGACTTTC. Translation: CASTLGNRGWAFGLTF.

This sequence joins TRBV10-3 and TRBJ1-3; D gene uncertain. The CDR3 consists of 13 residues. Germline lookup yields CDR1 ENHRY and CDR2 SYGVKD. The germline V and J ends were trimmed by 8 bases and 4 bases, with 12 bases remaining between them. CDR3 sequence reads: CAILMGGGNTIYF. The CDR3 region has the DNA TGTGCCATCCTTATGGGAGGAGGAAACACCATATATTTT.

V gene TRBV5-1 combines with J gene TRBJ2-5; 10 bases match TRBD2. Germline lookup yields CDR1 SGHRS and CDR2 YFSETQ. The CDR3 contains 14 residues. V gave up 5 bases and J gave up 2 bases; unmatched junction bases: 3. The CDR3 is CASSPSGSQETQYF. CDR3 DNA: TGCGCCAGCAGTCCTAGCGGGAGTCAAGAGACCCAGTACTTC.

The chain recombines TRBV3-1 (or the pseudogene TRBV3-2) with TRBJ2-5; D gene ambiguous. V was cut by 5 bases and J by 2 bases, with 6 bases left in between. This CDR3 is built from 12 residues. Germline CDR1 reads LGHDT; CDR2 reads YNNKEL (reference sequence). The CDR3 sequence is CASSYRQETQYF. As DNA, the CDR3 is TGTGCCAGCAGCTACAGACAAGAGACCCAGTACTTC.

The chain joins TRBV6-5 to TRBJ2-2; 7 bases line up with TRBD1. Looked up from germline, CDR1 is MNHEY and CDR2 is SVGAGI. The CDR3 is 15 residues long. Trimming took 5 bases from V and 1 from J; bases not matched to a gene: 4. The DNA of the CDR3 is TGTGCCAGCAGTACGACAGGGCGGAACACCGGGGAGCTGTTTTTT. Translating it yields CASSTTGRNTGELFF.

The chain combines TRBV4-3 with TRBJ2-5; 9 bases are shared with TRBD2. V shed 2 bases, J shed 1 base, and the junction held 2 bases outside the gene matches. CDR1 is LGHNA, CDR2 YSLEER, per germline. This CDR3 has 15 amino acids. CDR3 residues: CASSQRLAVQETQYF. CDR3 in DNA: TGCGCCAGCAGCCAACGACTAGCGGTCCAAGAGACCCAGTACTTC.

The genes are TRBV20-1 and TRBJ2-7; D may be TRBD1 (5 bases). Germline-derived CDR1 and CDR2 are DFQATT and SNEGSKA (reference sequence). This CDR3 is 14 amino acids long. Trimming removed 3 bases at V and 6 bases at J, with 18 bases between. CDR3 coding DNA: TGCAGTGCTAGTGCGTTGCAGGGTGGAAGCGAGCAGTACTTC. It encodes CSASALQGGSEQYF.

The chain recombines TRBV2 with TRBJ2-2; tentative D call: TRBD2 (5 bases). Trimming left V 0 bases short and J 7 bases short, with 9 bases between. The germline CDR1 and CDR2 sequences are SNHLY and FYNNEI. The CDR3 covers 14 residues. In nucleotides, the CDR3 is TGTGCCAGCAGTGAAGCGAGGGCAATCGGGGAGCTGTTTTTT. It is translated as CASSEARAIGELFF. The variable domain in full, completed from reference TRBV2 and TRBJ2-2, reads EPEVTQTPSHQVTQMGQEVILRCVPISNHLYFYWYRQILGQKVEFLVSFYNNEISEKSEIFDDQFSVERPDGSNFTLKIRSTKLEDSAMYFCASSEARAIGELFFGEGSRLTVL.

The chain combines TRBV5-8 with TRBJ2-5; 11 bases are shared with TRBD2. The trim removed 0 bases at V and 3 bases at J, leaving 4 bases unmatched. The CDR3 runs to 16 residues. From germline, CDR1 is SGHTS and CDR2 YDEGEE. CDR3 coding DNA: TGTGCCAGCAGCTTGGGACTAGCGGGGTTAAAAGAGACCCAGTACTTC. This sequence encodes CASSLGLAGLKETQYF.